Presented here are 2 T cell receptor beta chains from one specimen sequenced in a study of patients and donors after allogeneic stem cell transplantation. TCRdb used MiXCR to reprocess the RT-PCR reads, holding one entry per CDR3 protein. The profile shows 900,000 to 1,000,000 distinct CDR3 sequences, over 15% of them singletons. Sequenced: blood, either unsorted or a sorted T cell fraction (not recorded which). The source is a human donor who was either an allogeneic HSCT recipient or a stem cell or donor lymphocyte infusion donor (not recorded which). It is not recorded whose cells these are; they may come from a transplant donor.

This clonotype showed up many times. The genes are TRBV12-3 or TRBV12-4 and TRBJ1-5; weak D call: TRBD1 (6 bases). V shed 5 bases and J shed 5 bases, with 16 bases lying between them. The CDR3 totals 15 residues. The CDR3 coding sequence is TGTGCCAGCAGTCTACACAGGGATTCCGATCAGCCCCAGCATTTT. This encodes CASSLHRDSDQPQHF.

This clonotype was seen just once. J is TRBJ2-7 and V is TRBV5-1; 7 bases are a match to TRBD1. V lost 2 bases, J lost 2 bases, and 7 bases stayed unmatched. Germline CDR1 is SGHRS and CDR2 is YFSETQ. This CDR3 region has 15 residues. This chain's CDR3 is CASSFQTGQAYEQYF. CDR3 sequence (DNA): TGCGCCAGCAGCTTTCAGACAGGGCAAGCCTACGAGCAGTACTTC.